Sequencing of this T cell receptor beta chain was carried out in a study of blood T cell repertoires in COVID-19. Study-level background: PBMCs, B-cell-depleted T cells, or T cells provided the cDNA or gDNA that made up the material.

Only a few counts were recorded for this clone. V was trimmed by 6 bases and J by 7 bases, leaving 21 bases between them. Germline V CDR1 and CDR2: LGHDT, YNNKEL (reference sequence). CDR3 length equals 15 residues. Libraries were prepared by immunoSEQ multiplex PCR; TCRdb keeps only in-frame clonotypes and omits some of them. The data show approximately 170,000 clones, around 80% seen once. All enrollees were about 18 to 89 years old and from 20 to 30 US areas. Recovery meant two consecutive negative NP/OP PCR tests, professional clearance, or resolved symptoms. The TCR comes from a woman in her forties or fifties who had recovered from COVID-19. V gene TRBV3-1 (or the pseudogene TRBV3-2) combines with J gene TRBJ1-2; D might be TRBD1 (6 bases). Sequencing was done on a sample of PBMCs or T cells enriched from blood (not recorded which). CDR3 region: CASSHTGSRRGGYTF. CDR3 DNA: TGTGCCAGCAGTCATACAGGGTCCCGTCGGGGTGGCTACACCTTC.